One and the same sample provided the 6 T cell receptor beta chains below, sequenced in a study of identical twins. TCRdb reprocessed the 5' RACE reads with MiXCR, giving one entry per CDR3 protein. The top ten clones hold roughly 2.8% of a sample with 470,000 or so distinct CDR3 sequences, 20% to 25% of them seen once. These data were likewise used in another study, on T cells expressing NK-cell markers.

The sequenced material came from CD4+ T cells sorted from blood. The receptor source for this set is a woman under 30 in good health.

This chain links TRBV20-1 with TRBJ2-5; D not certain. Germline loops: CDR1 DFQATT, CDR2 SNEGSKA (reference sequence). The V end was cut by 1 base, the J end by 5 bases, with 8 bases between. This CDR3 has 12 residues. Here the CDR3 DNA reads TGCAGTGCTAGAGTGGCGGACGAGACCCAGTACTTC. It codes for CSARVADETQYF.

This clonotype has just a few counts. The V gene is TRBV20-1, the J gene TRBJ1-1, with no clear D. V shed 2 bases and J shed 3 bases, with 16 bases lying between them. The CDR3 loop spans 15 amino acids. Germline V lookup: CDR1 DFQATT, CDR2 SNEGSKA (reference sequence). In DNA form, the CDR3 reads TGCAGTGCTAGAAAGCCTCACAGTACTTACACTGAAGCTTTCTTT. This translates into CSARKPHSTYTEAFF.

The chain carries TRBV19 and TRBJ2-1, with D unclear. This CDR3 region has 10 residues. Trimming shortened V by 8 bases and J by 8 bases, and 7 bases separated the two germline ends. Germline CDR1 LNHDA, CDR2 SQIVND (reference sequence). CDR3 nucleotides: TGTGCCAGTGGGGTCTATGAGCAGTTCTTC. This gives the protein CASGVYEQFF.

The rearrangement links TRBV7-9 to TRBJ2-3; 7 bases match TRBD2. The CDR3 consists of 15 residues. The germline V gene has CDR1 SEHNR and CDR2 FQNEAQ (reference sequence). Trimming cost V 1 base and J 3 bases; bases outside gene matches: 4. The CDR3 here is CASSLGSGETDTQYF. The CDR3 bases are TGTGCCAGCAGCTTAGGCAGCGGGGAGACAGATACGCAGTATTTT.

J is TRBJ1-1 and V is TRBV20-1; D not resolved. From germline, CDR1 is DFQATT and CDR2 SNEGSKA (reference sequence). The CDR3 covers 14 residues. Trimming left V 0 bases short and J 4 bases short, with 12 bases between. The CDR3 loop is CSARDRGGITEAFF. As DNA, the CDR3 is TGCAGTGCTAGAGATCGCGGCGGGATCACTGAAGCTTTCTTT.

The V and J genes are TRBV28 and TRBJ2-7; D unresolved. The ends were cut back, 2 bases at V and 4 bases at J, with 18 bases in the middle. Germline CDR1 MDHEN, CDR2 SYDVKM. The CDR3 has 16 residues. CDR3 in amino acids: CASSLLQPGVRYEQYF. As DNA, the CDR3 is TGTGCCAGCAGTTTACTCCAGCCCGGTGTTCGGTACGAGCAGTACTTC.